A single sample is the source of the 28 T cell receptor beta chains below, sequenced in a study of molecular identifiers for immune sequencing clone quantification (dated by TCRdb to the late 2010s). The method behind the library was PCR. Sequencing relied on an Illumina HiSeq 4000. TCRdb trimmed the raw reads at Q25, called clones with MiXCR and kept productive beta chains. CDR3 protein sequences are deduplicated, and each keeps its most common genes and DNA. The sample has approximately 500,000 distinct CDR3 sequences on record, roughly a fifth of them singletons. About 0.8% of the sample is taken by the ten largest. The specimen was naive CD8+ T cells from blood, with Jurkat cell RNA spiked in. The sample's cell subset or site, from its label and the paper: FACS-sorted CD8+CD4-CCR7+CD45RA+ naive T cells. These receptors were taken from a human donor in good health. Some libraries in this study had Jurkat cell RNA spiked in.

This clonotype has at least ten counts. The J gene is TRBJ1-1, the V gene TRBV30; no definite D call. V lost 0 bases and J 6 bases, leaving 11 bases between the germline ends. Per the germline V gene, CDR1 is GTSNPN and CDR2 is SVGIG (reference sequence). This CDR3 is 13 amino acids long. DNA for the CDR3: TGTGCCTGGAGTGTACGGGTGTCCGCTGAAGCTTTCTTT. This translates into CAWSVRVSAEAFF.

This clonotype was counted only a few times. The chain is built from TRBV2 and TRBJ1-1, with 8 bases fitting TRBD1. Per germline, CDR1 SNHLY and CDR2 FYNNEI. The CDR3 runs 17 residues. J gave up 5 bases and V 3 bases, and 14 bases lay outside the gene matches. This CDR3 is CASSDFYSGGSGTEAFF. CDR3 coding DNA: TGTGCCAGCAGTGATTTCTACTCAGGGGGCTCCGGGACTGAAGCTTTCTTT.

The table lists this clonotype with a few counts. This rearrangement joins TRBV4-3 to TRBJ2-1, with D possibly being TRBD2 (5 bases). Trimming stripped 0 bases from V and 4 bases from J, with 13 bases between. Germline V gene sequence: CDR1 LGHNA, CDR2 YSLEER. The CDR3 runs 16 residues. The CDR3 nucleotides are TGCGCCAGCAGCCAAGACCCCCGGACTGTGTACAATGAGCAGTTCTTC. It encodes CASSQDPRTVYNEQFF.

V and J are TRBV27 and TRBJ1-2, with TRBD1 as a possible D gene (6 bases). Trimming stripped 3 bases from V and 1 base from J, with 15 bases between. Germline V lookup: CDR1 MNHEY, CDR2 SMNVEV (reference sequence). The CDR3 has 16 amino acids. CDR3 residues: CASSFISLGGNYGYTF. CDR3 coding DNA: TGTGCCAGCAGTTTTATATCGCTAGGGGGTAACTATGGCTACACCTTC.

The genes are TRBV7-9 and TRBJ2-2, with D perhaps matching TRBD2 (5 bases). The V and J ends lost 1 base and 4 bases respectively, with 10 bases between them. The germline V gene encodes CDR1 SEHNR and CDR2 FQNEAQ (reference sequence). The CDR3 runs 15 residues. The CDR3 sequence: CASSLGEMCTGELFF. The CDR3 DNA follows: TGTGCCAGCAGCTTAGGGGAGATGTGCACCGGGGAGCTGTTTTTT.

This clonotype has more than one count but fewer than ten. At one end the junction does not follow the germline gene, possibly because of a read error. The chain uses TRBV19 and TRBJ1-5; maybe TRBD1 (6 bases). CDR3 size: 15 residues. CDR1 is LNHDA, CDR2 SQIVND, per germline (reference sequence). CDR3 in amino acids: CASSIGGGGNRPQHF. In nucleotides, the CDR3 is TGTGCCAGTAGTATTGGCGGGGGGGGCAATCGGCCCCAGCATTTT. Looking up the rest from reference TRBV19 and TRBJ1-5 gives the full variable domain: DGGITQSPKYLFRKEGQNVTLSCEQNLNHDAMYWYRQDPGQGLRLIYYSQIVNDFQKGDIAEGYSVSREKKESFPLTVTSAQKNPTAFYLCASSIGGGGNRPQHFGDGTRLSIL.

The chain employs TRBV6-5 and TRBJ2-1, with D perhaps TRBD2 (6 bases). In germline, CDR1 is MNHEY, CDR2 SVGAGI. Trimming stripped 0 bases from V and 6 bases from J, with 12 bases between. CDR3 length: 15 amino acids. The CDR3 DNA is TGTGCCAGCAGTTACTCAACCGGGGGAGGCAATGAGCAGTTCTTC. Amino acid sequence: CASSYSTGGGNEQFF.

The CDR3 region has the DNA TGCAGTGCTAGAGAGGCCAGGACAGAGAACACCGGGGAGCTGTTTTTT. Encoded protein: CSAREARTENTGELFF. This chain joins TRBV20-1 and TRBJ2-2, with D possibly matching TRBD1 (6 bases). Trimming left V 0 bases short and J 1 base short, with 12 bases between. The CDR3 length is 16 residues. The germline V gene encodes CDR1 DFQATT and CDR2 SNEGSKA (reference sequence).

This clonotype was observed a handful of times. The rearrangement uses TRBV9 and TRBJ2-5, with a weak D call TRBD2 (6 bases). The germline CDR1 and CDR2 sequences are SGDLS and YYNGEE. The length of the CDR3 is 15 residues. V lost 4 bases and J 5 bases, leaving 18 bases between the germline ends. CDR3 in amino acids: CASSPGLITLETQYF. DNA of the CDR3: TGTGCCAGCAGCCCGGGACTCATTACACTCGAGACCCAGTACTTC.

On this clonotype itself: This clone may be a read error of a much larger clone one base away. The chain employs TRBV25-1 and TRBJ2-7; 9 bases fit TRBD2. The CDR3 loop spans 15 amino acids. Germline CDR1 and CDR2: MGHDK and SYGVNS. The CDR3 is CARSEWGGRAYEQYF. In DNA form, the CDR3 reads TGTGCCCGCAGTGAATGGGGCGGGAGGGCCTACGAGCAGTACTTC.

Notes on this clonotype: This is likely a read error, given that the CDR3 carries no conserved phenylalanine or tryptophan at its end. The chain recombines TRBV12-3 or TRBV12-4 with TRBJ1-2; TRBD1 agrees at 7 bases. The CDR3 loop spans 16 amino acids. After removal of 6 bases from V and 2 bases from J, the junction contained 12 bases not matched to a gene. CDR3 amino acids: CASRGQKPIPNYGYTL. Written as DNA, the CDR3 is TGTGCCAGCAGGGGACAGAAACCAATTCCCAACTATGGCTACACCCTC.

A few counts support this clonotype. V and J are TRBV27 and TRBJ2-7; 9 positions agree with TRBD1. The CDR3 contains 13 residues. V dropped 6 bases and J dropped 5; count of bases not matched to a gene: 5. Germline V gene data show CDR1 as MNHEY and CDR2 as SMNVEV (reference sequence). The CDR3 DNA reads as TGTGCCAGCAGCACAGGGGGCCTGAACGAGCAGTACTTC. It is translated as CASSTGGLNEQYF.

J is TRBJ2-5 and V is TRBV5-1; no firm D call. The CDR3 consists of 12 residues. Trimming took off 2 bases at V and 3 bases at J, with 5 bases between the two ends. CDR1 and CDR2 (germline): SGHRS, YFSETQ. In nucleotides, the CDR3 is TGCGCCAGCAGCTTTTTCGAAGAGACCCAGTACTTC. Protein: CASSFFEETQYF.

The chain employs TRBV12-3 or TRBV12-4 and TRBJ1-1, with D maybe TRBD1 (6 bases). The CDR3 spans 16 residues. V was clipped by 7 bases and J by 5 bases, with 23 bases between them. The CDR3 protein is CASTTGGGIWGTEAFF. Written as DNA, the CDR3 is TGTGCCAGCACCACCGGAGGGGGAATTTGGGGAACTGAAGCTTTCTTT.

This clonotype was recorded many times. The rearrangement uses TRBV5-4 and TRBJ1-1; possible D gene TRBD1, 6 bases. Germline lookup yields CDR1 SGHNT and CDR2 YYREEE (reference sequence). V was pared by 4 bases and J by 7 bases, with 14 bases between. This CDR3 has 13 residues. The CDR3 loop is CASSNDGQSEAFF. The CDR3 DNA is TGTGCCAGCAGCAACGACGGACAGAGTGAAGCTTTCTTT. Looking up the rest from reference TRBV5-4 and TRBJ1-1 gives the full variable domain: ETGVTQSPTHLIKTRGQQVTLRCSSQSGHNTVSWYQQALGQGPQFIFQYYREEENGRGNFPPRFSGLQFPNYSSELNVNALELDDSALYLCASSNDGQSEAFFGQGTRLTVV.

This clonotype was seen ten or more times. The chain has TRBV6-2 or TRBV6-3 and TRBJ1-5; 8 bases line up with TRBD1. The V gene's germline CDR1 is MNHEY and CDR2 SVGEGT. This CDR3 spans 16 amino acids. After removal of 0 bases from V and 6 bases from J, the junction contained 7 bases not matched to a gene. CDR3: CASSYSLQGASQPQHF. In DNA, the CDR3 is TGTGCCAGCAGTTACTCCTTGCAGGGGGCATCTCAGCCCCAGCATTTT.

As for this clonotype: A single base separates this from a much larger clone, so it may be a read error. The V call is TRBV11-2, the J call TRBJ2-1, with a weak D call TRBD2 (6 bases). Germline V gene data show CDR1 as SGHAT and CDR2 as FQNNGV. The CDR3 runs 17 residues. The DNA of the CDR3 is TGTGCCAGCAGCTCGCCTCGAACGGGGGTGATTTACAATGAGCAGCTCTTC. Protein product: CASSSPRTGVIYNEQLF.

This clonotype occurred a few times. V gene TRBV6-2 or TRBV6-3 combines with J gene TRBJ2-2; no definite D call. Between the trimmed V and J ends, which lost 6 bases and 1 base, there was a span of 6 bases. CDR1 is MNHEY, CDR2 SVGEGT, per germline. This CDR3 is built from 13 residues. CDR3 protein: CASRTGNTGELFF. CDR3 sequence (DNA): TGTGCCAGCAGAACCGGGAACACCGGGGAGCTGTTTTTT.

This clonotype was picked up one time. The rearrangement joins TRBV6-2 or TRBV6-3 to TRBJ2-1; perhaps TRBD2 as D (7 bases). The CDR3 sequence is 19 residues long. Trimming shortened V by 2 bases and J by 0 bases, and 20 bases separated the two germline ends. The V gene's germline CDR1 is MNHEY and CDR2 SVGEGT. Here the CDR3 reads CASSYTFGGGAVSYNEQFF. The CDR3 DNA follows: TGTGCCAGCAGTTACACTTTTGGGGGGGGGGCGGTCTCCTACAATGAGCAGTTCTTC.

This clonotype occurred many times. This chain links TRBV7-2 with TRBJ2-3; D remains ambiguous. CDR1 SGHTA and CDR2 FQGNSA come from the germline V gene. CDR3 length: 15 residues. Between the trimmed V and J ends, which lost 4 bases and 4 bases, there was a span of 15 bases. The CDR3 loop reads CASSSPLGVADTQYF. The CDR3 nucleotides are TGTGCCAGCAGCTCACCCCTTGGGGTGGCAGATACGCAGTATTTT.

The table lists this clonotype with a few counts. The chain combines TRBV12-3 or TRBV12-4 with TRBJ2-2, with D hard to call. The CDR3 length is 13 residues. V was shortened by 5 bases and J by 4 bases, with 8 bases between the two germline ends. The CDR3 sequence is CASSPSRTGELFF. In DNA, the CDR3 is TGTGCCAGCAGTCCCTCACGCACCGGGGAGCTGTTTTTT.

This clonotype showed up many times. The V and J genes are TRBV28 and TRBJ2-1; a possible D gene is TRBD2 (6 bases). V lost 6 bases and J lost 12, with 24 bases in between. Germline CDR1 is MDHEN and CDR2 is SYDVKM. The CDR3 has 15 amino acids. The CDR3 protein is CASSPRDFGQFGQFF. CDR3 nucleotide sequence: TGTGCCAGCAGCCCCCGGGACTTTGGTCAGTTCGGGCAGTTCTTC.

The rearrangement links TRBV2 to TRBJ2-2, with D perhaps being TRBD1 or TRBD2 (5 bases each). Trimming took 0 bases from V and 3 from J, leaving 17 bases between them. This CDR3 contains 18 residues. Germline V CDR1 and CDR2: SNHLY, FYNNEI. The CDR3 region has the DNA TGTGCCAGCAGTGAAGCGGGACGTCGTGAGGCGTACACCGGGGAGCTGTTTTTT. Amino acids: CASSEAGRREAYTGELFF.

In this sample, this clonotype turned up many times. The junction departs from germline at one end; a sequencing error may be responsible. The genes are TRBV6-2 or TRBV6-3 and TRBJ2-2; D ambiguous. Germline V gives CDR1 MNHEY, CDR2 SVGEGT. The CDR3 is made up of 13 amino acids. The CDR3, as DNA: TGTGCCAGCAGTAACTCATCCCCCGGGGAGCTGTTTTTT. Translation: CASSNSSPGELFF.

V usage is TRBV5-6 and J usage is TRBJ2-3, with a weak D call TRBD2 (6 bases). Trimming stripped 4 bases from V and 4 bases from J, with 10 bases between. CDR1 and CDR2 (germline): SGHDT, YYEEEE. This CDR3 spans 13 amino acids. The CDR3 coding sequence is TGTGCCAGCAGCGGGACGGGGGCAGATACGCAGTATTTT. Translation: CASSGTGADTQYF.

This clonotype appeared many times. The rearrangement joins TRBV2 to TRBJ2-5; D could derive from TRBD1 or TRBD2 (5 bases each). CDR1 and CDR2 (germline): SNHLY, FYNNEI. Trimming took 9 bases from V and 4 from J, leaving 18 bases between them. The CDR3 runs 14 residues. CDR3 amino acids: CARRAPGRRETQYF. CDR3 in DNA: TGTGCCAGGCGGGCCCCGGGACGCCGAGAGACCCAGTACTTC.

V is TRBV30 and J is TRBJ2-7; no reliable D call. Germline V gives CDR1 GTSNPN, CDR2 SVGIG (reference sequence). V gave up 1 base and J gave up 6 bases, with 13 bases separating them. The CDR3 runs 13 residues. This chain's CDR3 is CAWSASFPGEQYF. In nucleotides, the CDR3 is TGTGCCTGGAGTGCGTCCTTCCCGGGCGAGCAGTACTTC.

This clonotype was observed a single time. Since the CDR3 does not end with the conserved phenylalanine or tryptophan, this likely comes from a read error. This chain connects TRBV19 to TRBJ2-2; D gene unclear. Trimming stripped 3 bases from V and 1 base from J, with 3 bases between. Germline V lookup: CDR1 LNHDA, CDR2 SQIVND (reference sequence). The CDR3 contains 13 residues. CDR3 bases: TGTGCCAGTAGTATTTGGAACACCGGGGAGCTGTTTGTT. This translates into CASSIWNTGELFV.